This T cell receptor beta chain was recovered during a study of blood T cell repertoires in COVID-19. Study-wide background: The United States, Italy and Spain provided the acute and convalescent COVID-19 samples.

The table came from immunoSEQ multiplex PCR; TCRdb's copy has only in-frame clones and leaves some out. The sample comprises 250,000 to 300,000 clones, about nine tenths of which are singletons, and approximately 1.4% rests with the top ten. Trimming took off 2 bases at V and 7 bases at J, with 15 bases between the two ends. CDR3 length: 14 amino acids. The germline V gene encodes CDR1 MNHEY and CDR2 SVGAGI. The source of this sequence is a middle-aged woman who had recovered from COVID-19. V gene TRBV6-5 combines with J gene TRBJ2-7; tentative D call: TRBD1 (6 bases). Sequencing was carried out using peripheral blood. Here the CDR3 reads CASSYTQGQGEQYF. The DNA of the CDR3 is TGTGCCAGCAGTTACACCCAGGGGCAGGGGGAGCAGTACTTC.